The entry below describes one T cell receptor (beta chain). V lost 3 bases and J lost 4; bases outside the gene matches: 4. The CDR3 spans 14 residues. Germline lookup yields CDR1 MNHNS and CDR2 SASEGT. This record belongs to a study of technical replicates of blood from a few donors. Using immunoSEQ multiplex PCR, the repertoire was profiled, and TCRdb retains in-frame clones only, with some absent. The profile shows 65,000 to 75,000 clones, 75% to 90% of them singletons. Sequences were obtained from PBMCs. The TCR sequence derives from a human donor in good health. Some clones in this sample may be carry-over from other donors' samples. V and J are TRBV6-1 and TRBJ2-7; 9 nucleotides agree with TRBD2. As DNA, the CDR3 is TGTGCCAGCAGTGAGTGGACTAGCGCGTACGAGCAGTACTTC. It encodes CASSEWTSAYEQYF.